This T cell receptor beta chain emerged from a study of T cell changes during pregnancy in multiple sclerosis (dated by TCRdb to the late 2010s). In terms of the full investigation: The study looked at changes in the T cell repertoire across pregnancy in women with multiple sclerosis.

From the germline V gene, CDR1 is SGHTA and CDR2 is FQGTGA. Clipping removes 4 bases from V and 2 bases from J, with 7 as the unmatched junction base count. The CDR3 runs 16 amino acids, cysteine and phenylalanine included. Just CDR3 DNA is preserved here, 48 bases in frame from base 1. For this clone: Its antigen is currently not known. Base qualities are missing; no much larger clone stands one base away.

Libraries were constructed by the immunoSEQ multiplex PCR assay. The immuneACCESS repertoire file appears here via TCRdb, limited to in-frame rearrangements. These files lack a portion of the clones; in checked studies, under half of the deficit traces to unresolved V genes, and the cause of the others is not known. This sample comprises more than 45,000 clones, 90% to 95% of them detected only once. Jointly, the top ten make up less than 0.65% of the sample. The receptor's source is a female donor with multiple sclerosis, enrolled in a pregnancy study. This sample comprised CD4+ T cells from peripheral blood mononuclear cells, obtained in the second trimester of pregnancy. The chain links TRBV7-3 with TRBJ2-2, and TRBD1 matches 7 of the central bases. The nucleotides read TGTGCCAGCAGCTCCCCCCGGACAGGAAACACCGGGGAGCTGTTTTTT. Its product reads: CASSSPRTGNTGELFF.